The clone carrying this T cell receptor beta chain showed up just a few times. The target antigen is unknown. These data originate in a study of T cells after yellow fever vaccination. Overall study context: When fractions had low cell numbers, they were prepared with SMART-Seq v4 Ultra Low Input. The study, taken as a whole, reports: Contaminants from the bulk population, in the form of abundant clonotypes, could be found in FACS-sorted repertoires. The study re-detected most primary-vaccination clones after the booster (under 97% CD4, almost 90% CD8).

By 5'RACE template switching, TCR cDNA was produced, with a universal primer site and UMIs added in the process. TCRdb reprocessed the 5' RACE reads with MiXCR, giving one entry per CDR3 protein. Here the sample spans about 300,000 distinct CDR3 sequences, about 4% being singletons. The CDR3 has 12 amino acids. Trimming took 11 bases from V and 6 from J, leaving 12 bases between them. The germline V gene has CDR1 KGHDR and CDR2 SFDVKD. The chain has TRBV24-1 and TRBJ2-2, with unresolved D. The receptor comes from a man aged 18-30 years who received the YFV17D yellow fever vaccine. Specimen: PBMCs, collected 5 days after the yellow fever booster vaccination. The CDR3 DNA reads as TGTGCCATCAGCCAGGTGGCCGGGGAGCTGTTTTTT. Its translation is CAISQVAGELFF.